What follows describes a single T cell receptor beta chain. What it binds is not known. TCRdb's copy holds only in-frame clones and misses some; the assay was immunoSEQ multiplex PCR. The repertoire has 190,000 or so clones, about 80% of them found once; the top ten carry around 2.8%. The sample is drawn from a study of cytomegalovirus exposure and HLA in healthy donors. Study observations and caveats: Cytomegalovirus status was reportedly diagnosed by the classifier with high sensitivity and specificity. A few of the chains that were CMV-associated were confirmed in vitro to be specific for CMV antigens.

This receptor was identified in a young woman in good health and CMV-seropositive. The sample comprised PBMCs.

CDR3 protein: CASCRGTSTDTQYF. CDR3 coding DNA: TGCGCCAGTTGCCGTGGGACTAGCACAGATACGCAGTATTTT. The chain is built from TRBV5-1 and TRBJ2-3; a possible D gene is TRBD2 (6 bases). Between the trimmed V and J ends, which lost 8 bases and 0 bases, there was a span of 13 bases. The V gene's germline CDR1 is SGHRS and CDR2 YFSETQ. The CDR3 has 14 amino acids. Filled out from reference TRBV5-1 and TRBJ2-3, the complete variable domain reads KAGVTQTPRYLIKTRGQQVTLSCSPISGHRSVSWYQQTPGQGLQFLFEYFSETQRNKGNFPGRFSGRQFSNSRSEMNVSTLELGDSALYLCASCRGTSTDTQYFGPGTRLTVL.